One and the same sample provided the 30 T cell receptor beta chains below, sequenced in a study of immune characterization of retroperitoneal liposarcoma. TCRdb re-called the PCR reads with MiXCR, one entry per CDR3 protein. The sample yields more than 6,500 distinct CDR3 sequences, around 40% seen once. The sequenced material came from tumor tissue. These receptors were taken from a male donor with retroperitoneal liposarcoma.

Of note for this clonotype: The junction does not match germline at one end; this may be a read error. This sequence joins TRBV6-1 and TRBJ2-1, with D unclear. The CDR3 length is 13 residues. The germline gives CDR1 MNHNS, CDR2 SASEGT. CDR3 nucleotide sequence: TGTGCGAGCAAAAGCGCCTCTAGGCGGGAGCAGTTCTTC. Translating it yields CASKSASRREQFF.

V and J are TRBV27 and TRBJ2-1; 8 bases are shared with TRBD2. The CDR3 is 16 residues long. From germline, CDR1 is MNHEY and CDR2 SMNVEV (reference sequence). Trimming removed 5 bases from V and 1 base from J; junction bases left unmatched: 7. CDR3 bases: TGTGCCAGCAGTCCCCGGGGACTAGGATCCTACAATGAGCAGTTCTTC. Its translation is CASSPRGLGSYNEQFF.

This clonotype was seen once. The gene calls are TRBV27 and TRBJ2-5; a possible D gene is TRBD1 (5 bases). The closer fit of TRBJ2-7 to the DNA end suggests the J call may be wrong. Germline lookup yields CDR1 MNHEY and CDR2 SMNVEV (reference sequence). The CDR3 extends over 16 amino acids. The CDR3 is CASSFRGGGARYEQYF. CDR3 bases: TGTGCCAGCAGTTTTAGGGGTGGTGGGGCAAGGTACGAGCAGTACTTC.

The V call is TRBV7-3, the J call TRBJ2-3, with D maybe TRBD2 (5 bases). The germline V gene encodes CDR1 SGHTA and CDR2 FQGTGA. CDR3 length: 13 residues. Trimming pared 1 base from V and 4 bases from J, leaving 6 bases between. CDR3 in DNA: TGTGCCAGCAGCTTAAACGGGGCAGATACGCAGTATTTT. Protein product: CASSLNGADTQYF. The entire variable domain, with the rest obtained from reference TRBV7-3 and TRBJ2-3, is as follows: GAGVSQTPSNKVTEKGKYVELRCDPISGHTALYWYRQSLGQGPEFLIYFQGTGAADDSGLPNDRFFAVRPEGSVSTLKIQRTERGDSAVYLCASSLNGADTQYFGPGTRLTVL.

This clonotype was seen a handful of times. At one end, the junction sequence differs from germline, possibly due to a read error. The chain joins TRBV7-6 to TRBJ2-5; D is possibly TRBD2 (7 bases). The CDR3 consists of 14 residues. Germline assignment: CDR1 SGHVS and CDR2 FNYEAQ. Here the CDR3 DNA reads TGTGCTAGCAGCTTAGGGGGGGGCTCAGAGACCCAGTACTTC. Translating gives CASSLGGGSETQYF. The variable domain in full, completed from reference TRBV7-6 and TRBJ2-5, reads GAGVSQSPRYKVTKRGQDVALRCDPISGHVSLYWYRQALGQGPEFLTYFNYEAQQDKSGLPNDRFSAERPEGSISTLTIQRTEQRDSAMYRCASSLGGGSETQYFGPGTRLLVL.

The chain employs TRBV6-1 and TRBJ1-1; D possibly corresponds to TRBD1 (5 bases). The germline V gene has CDR1 MNHNS and CDR2 SASEGT. V was shortened by 6 bases and J by 5 bases, with 19 bases between the two germline ends. This CDR3 region has 15 residues. Written as DNA, the CDR3 is TGTGCCAGCAGCCCGATACCGGGGGGGGGGACTGAAGCTTTCTTT. Protein sequence: CASSPIPGGGTEAFF.

This sequence joins TRBV6-1 and TRBJ2-1; tentatively, D is TRBD1 (6 bases). The J call may be incorrect, as the DNA end agrees better with TRBJ2-7. Germline V lookup: CDR1 MNHNS, CDR2 SASEGT. The CDR3 is 14 amino acids. CDR3 nucleotide sequence: TGTGCCAGCAGTGAATATGGGACAAACTACGAGCAGTACTTC. Amino acids: CASSEYGTNYEQYF.

The table lists this clonotype with many counts. CDR3 nucleotides: TGTGCCAGCAGCTTAGCTGGGGATGAGCAGTACTTC. Translated, it gives CASSLAGDEQYF. This chain connects TRBV7-2 to TRBJ2-1; D not certain. Matching the DNA end better, TRBJ2-7 makes the J call doubtful. This CDR3 is 12 amino acids long. Germline CDR1 reads SGHTA; CDR2 reads FQGNSA.

The J gene is TRBJ2-1, the V gene TRBV7-2, with a possible D match to TRBD2 (6 bases). The CDR3 consists of 13 residues. Trimming left V 5 bases short and J 9 bases short, with 14 bases between. Germline CDR1 reads SGHTA; CDR2 reads FQGNSA. The CDR3 spells CASSQTKAGEQFF. CDR3 nucleotide sequence: TGTGCCAGCAGCCAAACTAAAGCGGGTGAGCAGTTCTTC.

The chain is built from TRBV6-1 and TRBJ1-1; the match to TRBD1 covers 7 bases. V lost 4 bases, J lost 2 bases, and 7 bases stayed unmatched. Germline V gene data show CDR1 as MNHNS and CDR2 as SASEGT. The CDR3 is made up of 15 amino acids. The CDR3 protein is CASSGWTGGNTEAFF. As DNA, the CDR3 is TGTGCCAGCAGTGGATGGACAGGAGGCAACACTGAAGCTTTCTTT.

This clonotype is large (0.1 to 1%) by share. This chain uses TRBV7-2 with TRBJ2-1; TRBD2 agrees at 10 bases. The CDR3 has 17 amino acids. V was pared by 0 bases and J by 7 bases, with 9 bases of the junction left unmatched. The germline CDR1 and CDR2 sequences are SGHTA and FQGNSA. The CDR3 DNA is TGTGCCAGCAGCTTAGCCCCAACTAGCGGGAAAGGGAATGAGCAGTTCTTC. Amino acids: CASSLAPTSGKGNEQFF.

The chain carries TRBV12-3 or TRBV12-4 and TRBJ2-2; D is undetermined. The CDR3 spans 14 residues. V was pared by 5 bases and J by 5 bases, with 12 bases between. CDR3 protein: CASSPRGRTGELFF. DNA for the CDR3: TGTGCCAGCAGTCCTCGTGGACGGACCGGGGAGCTGTTTTTT.

This chain connects TRBV27 to TRBJ2-6, with unresolved D. This CDR3 region has 13 residues. From germline, CDR1 is MNHEY and CDR2 SMNVEV (reference sequence). The V end lost 2 bases, the J end lost 3 bases, and 2 bases lay between the germline ends. Here the CDR3 reads CASSLSGANVLTF. The CDR3 DNA follows: TGTGCCAGCAGTTTAAGTGGGGCCAACGTCCTGACTTTC.

This clonotype occurred a few times. The CDR3: CASMLGTSGIAGGETQYF. DNA for the CDR3: TGTGCCAGCATGCTCGGGACTAGCGGGATCGCGGGGGGGGAGACCCAGTACTTC. The chain employs TRBV7-2 and TRBJ2-5; 13 bases line up with TRBD2. The CDR3 sequence is 18 residues long. Germline loops: CDR1 SGHTA, CDR2 FQGNSA. The J segment lost 5 bases and the V segment lost 7 bases, leaving 16 bases of the junction unmatched.

By share of the sample, this clonotype is medium-sized. This may stem from a read error, because a much larger clone lies one nucleotide away. The rearrangement joins TRBV6-1 to TRBJ2-1, with D possibly being TRBD2 (6 bases). The DNA end favors TRBJ2-7, so the J call may be wrong. Looked up from germline, CDR1 is MNHNS and CDR2 is SASEGT. The CDR3 has 13 residues. The CDR3 region has the DNA TGTGCCAGCAGCACTTTCCGGGGGAATGAGCAGTACTTC. It encodes CASSTFRGNEQYF.

CDR3 amino acids: CASSNHRGRGDYSNQPQHF. The CDR3 DNA reads as TGTGCCAGCAGCAATCACAGGGGGCGCGGTGACTACAGCAATCAGCCCCAGCATTTT. The chain combines TRBV7-6 with TRBJ1-5; 9 nucleotides agree with TRBD1. V trimming: 5 bases; J trimming: 1 base; junction bases outside the gene matches: 15. The CDR3 extends over 19 amino acids. Germline lookup yields CDR1 SGHVS and CDR2 FNYEAQ.

This sequence joins TRBV6-1 and TRBJ2-5; D remains ambiguous. Germline loops: CDR1 MNHNS, CDR2 SASEGT. The CDR3 sequence is 13 residues long. The ends were cut back, 1 base at V and 1 base at J, with 4 bases in the middle. Here the CDR3 reads CASSEGVQETQYF. In DNA form, the CDR3 reads TGTGCCAGCAGTGAAGGGGTCCAAGAGACCCAGTACTTC.

This clonotype was recorded once. The CDR3 DNA reads as TGTGCCAGCAGAGAAACAGGAATGAACACTGAAGCTTTCTTT. Protein sequence: CASRETGMNTEAFF. V and J are TRBV6-1 and TRBJ1-1; maybe TRBD1 (5 bases). Trimming pared 6 bases from V and 0 bases from J, leaving 11 bases between. Germline V CDR1 and CDR2: MNHNS, SASEGT. This CDR3 contains 14 residues.

This clonotype is categorized as medium-sized. Since a much larger clone is just one base distant, this may be a read error. The rearrangement uses TRBV6-1 and TRBJ2-1; D ambiguous. The better agreement between TRBJ2-7 and the DNA end casts doubt on the J call. Germline CDR1 is MNHNS and CDR2 is SASEGT. The CDR3 spans 15 residues. This CDR3 is CASSEAPGPPKEQYF. In DNA form, the CDR3 reads TGTGCCAGCAGTGAAGCGCCAGGTCCCCCCAAAGAGCAGTACTTC.

V usage is TRBV6-1 and J usage is TRBJ2-6; either TRBD1 or TRBD2 may fit D (5 bases each). The CDR3 has 15 residues. With 6 bases removed from V and 4 bases from J, the gap between germline ends came to 13 bases. CDR1 is MNHNS and CDR2 is SASEGT in the germline V gene. CDR3 sequence: CASSERGSGANVLTF. The CDR3 nucleotides read TGTGCCAGCAGCGAGAGGGGTTCCGGGGCCAACGTCCTGACTTTC.

The chain uses TRBV27 and TRBJ1-1; possible D gene TRBD1, 5 bases. This CDR3 contains 14 residues. V was cut by 6 bases and J by 5 bases, with 16 bases left in between. In germline, CDR1 is MNHEY, CDR2 SMNVEV (reference sequence). CDR3 nucleotide sequence: TGTGCCAGCAGGGGGGGGTACGGATGGACTGAAGCTTTCTTT. The encoded protein is CASRGGYGWTEAFF.

This clonotype has a single count. The chain carries TRBV7-8 and TRBJ2-1, with 9 nucleotides matching TRBD2. Germline V gives CDR1 SGHVS, CDR2 FQNEAQ. The length of the CDR3 is 16 residues. After removal of 4 bases from V and 8 bases from J, the junction contained 12 bases not matched to a gene. The CDR3 region is CASSSTEAGGSHEQFF. The CDR3 bases are TGTGCCAGCAGCTCGACAGAGGCGGGAGGGTCCCATGAGCAGTTCTTC.

The chain has TRBV6-9 and TRBJ2-3, with D possibly TRBD2 on 6 matching bases. The last part of the DNA fits TRBJ2-1 better; the J call may be wrong. Looked up from germline, CDR1 is MNHGY and CDR2 is SVAAGI. This CDR3 region has 11 residues. The CDR3 nucleotides read TGTGCCAGCAGTTGGGGGGAGACCCAGTTCTTC. Its translation is CASSWGETQFF.

V is TRBV6-1 and J is TRBJ2-1, with unresolved D. CDR1 is MNHNS and CDR2 is SASEGT in the germline V gene. V dropped 7 bases and J dropped 0 bases, with 16 bases sitting between them. This CDR3 is 16 amino acids long. DNA for the CDR3: TGTGCCAGCACGCCGCTCATGATGAGCTCCTACAATGAGCAGTTCTTC. Its translation is CASTPLMMSSYNEQFF.

This sequence joins TRBV10-1 and TRBJ2-5, with 8 nucleotides matching TRBD1. The J call may be faulty, since TRBJ2-7 better matches the DNA end. Germline loops: CDR1 WNHNN, CDR2 SYGVQD (reference sequence). This CDR3 spans 15 amino acids. In DNA form, the CDR3 reads TGCGCCAGCAGAGACCGGGACAGGCTAGCCTACGAGCAGTACGTC. Its translation is CASRDRDRLAYEQYV.

This clonotype has only a few counts. This chain uses TRBV6-2 or TRBV6-3 with TRBJ2-7; D possibly corresponds to TRBD1 (5 bases). The end of the DNA fits TRBJ2-4 better, so the J call may be wrong. The CDR3 is made up of 17 amino acids. The germline V gene encodes CDR1 MNHEY and CDR2 SVGEGT. The DNA of the CDR3 is TGTGCCAGCAGTTACTCGATGACGGAATCTTTCCAGGGCATTCAGTACTTC. This encodes CASSYSMTESFQGIQYF.

V and J are TRBV12-3 or TRBV12-4 and TRBJ1-1; TRBD1 might be the D (5 bases). The CDR3 sequence is 17 residues long. The ends were cut back, 3 bases at V and 1 base at J, with 18 bases in the middle. The DNA for the CDR3 is TGTGCCAGCAGTTTCCGCCAGGGTGGGGGGGAGAACACTGAAGCTTTCTTT. Translation gives CASSFRQGGGENTEAFF.

As DNA, the CDR3 is TGTGCCAGCAGCTCGACTTACAATGAGCAGTTCTTC. The encoded protein is CASSSTYNEQFF. This rearrangement joins TRBV11-1 to TRBJ2-1; D ambiguous. Looked up from germline, CDR1 is SGHAT and CDR2 is FQDESV (reference sequence). V lost 4 bases, J lost 4 bases, and 5 bases lay in between. CDR3 length: 12 amino acids. Based on the CDR3 plus reference TRBV11-1 and TRBJ2-1, the full variable domain is EAEVAQSPRYKITEKSQAVAFWCDPISGHATLYWYRQILGQGPELLVQFQDESVVDDSQLPKDRFSAERLKGVDSTLKIQPAELGDSAMYLCASSSTYNEQFFGPGTRLTVL.

The V call is TRBV12-3 or TRBV12-4, the J call TRBJ2-1; D call uncertain. The CDR3 contains 14 residues. Deletions cut 3 bases from V and 4 bases from J, with 10 bases between. CDR3 amino acids: CASSFWTTYNEQFF. CDR3 in DNA: TGTGCCAGCAGTTTTTGGACCACTTACAATGAGCAGTTCTTC.

This clonotype was detected a few times. The chain links TRBV6-1 to TRBJ2-1, with D hard to call. The end of the DNA aligns better with TRBJ2-7, so the J call may be wrong. This CDR3 is 11 amino acids long. CDR1 is MNHNS, CDR2 SASEGT, per germline. The DNA of the CDR3 is TGTGCCAGCAGCTATATCTACGAGCAGTACTTC. Protein: CASSYIYEQYF.